This TCR beta chain was retrieved from a study of blood T cells in healthy people across ages. In the study overall: Template switching recovered approximately one barcoded beta molecule for every two T cells.

This clonotype has ten or more counts. They isolated at least 6 million PBMCs from each sample. V gave up 4 bases and J gave up 4 bases, with 8 bases separating them. CDR1 is KGHSH and CDR2 is LQKENI in the germline V gene. This CDR3 has 13 amino acids. Sample-barcoded 5' priming and a J-beta primer mix drove a second PCR of about 6 to 12 cycles. Carrying 12 random nucleotides, a template-switch adaptor labeled each individual cDNA molecule. A single record per CDR3 protein comes from TCRdb applying MiXCR to the 5' RACE reads. The sample gives more than 550,000 distinct CDR3 sequences, approximately 21% of which show up once; around 21% is in the top ten.

This rearrangement joins TRBV18 to TRBJ2-1; D not resolved. Sequencing was done on a sample of blood. The sequence was collected from a man between 65 and 85 years old in good health. The CDR3 loop is CASSQTVYNEQFF. The CDR3 coding sequence is TGTGCCAGCTCACAGACTGTATACAATGAGCAGTTCTTC.